One and the same sample provided the 29 T cell receptor beta chains below, sequenced in a study of Ad26.COV2.S vaccination and SARS-CoV-2 variants. Stated treatment: around 19 received Ad26.COV2.S at low or high dose, single or two shots; a few received placebo; per-sample allocation not given. Repertoires come from day 63 after the first vaccine or placebo injection. Some clones are missing from TCRdb's copy, which holds only in-frame ones; the method was immunoSEQ multiplex PCR. The sample lists over 200,000 clones, roughly 90% occurring once. This specimen consisted of peripheral blood, obtained in a trial of Ad26.COV2.S vaccine versus placebo. These receptors were taken from a person aged 18-65 years who received the Ad26.COV2.S COVID-19 vaccine or a placebo.

The V call is TRBV5-4, the J call TRBJ1-5, with D perhaps matching TRBD1 (5 bases). Germline V CDR1 and CDR2: SGHNT, YYREEE (reference sequence). V lost 4 bases, J lost 7 bases, and 12 bases lay in between. The CDR3 loop spans 13 amino acids. Written as DNA, the CDR3 is TGTGCCAGCAGCACGGGACTCCTGCAGCCCCAGCATTTT. It is translated as CASSTGLLQPQHF.

This clone has just one count. This sequence joins TRBV10-2 and TRBJ1-2; the match to TRBD1 covers 11 bases. CDR3 size: 14 residues. V shed 8 bases and J 4 bases; nucleotides not matched to a gene: 6. Per the germline V gene, CDR1 is WSHSY and CDR2 is SAAADI. In DNA form, the CDR3 reads TGCGCCAGCGCGGGGACAGGGGGTGTCTATGGCTACACCTTC. Encoded protein: CASAGTGGVYGYTF.

This chain uses TRBV3-1 (or the pseudogene TRBV3-2) with TRBJ2-7; 8 bases agree with TRBD2. With V trimmed by 4 bases and J by 1 base, 6 bases remained unmatched. The germline V gene has CDR1 LGHDT and CDR2 YNNKEL (reference sequence). The CDR3 has 15 amino acids. The CDR3, as DNA: TGTGCCAGCAGCCCTGGACCGGGGGGGTCCTACGAGCAGTACTTC. This gives the protein CASSPGPGGSYEQYF.

The genes are TRBV15 and TRBJ2-7; D perhaps matches TRBD1 (6 bases). V was clipped by 1 base and J by 3 bases, with 10 bases between them. Germline V CDR1 and CDR2: LNHNV, YYDKDF (reference sequence). The CDR3 loop spans 14 amino acids. The CDR3, as DNA: TGTGCCACCAGCAGAGCCAGAGGGGGCTACGAGCAGTACTTC. This codes for CATSRARGGYEQYF.

V gene TRBV7-6 combines with J gene TRBJ2-1, with 9 nucleotides matching TRBD2. V gave up 4 bases and J gave up 8 bases; unmatched junction bases: 12. Germline V gene sequence: CDR1 SGHVS, CDR2 FNYEAQ. The CDR3 sequence is 16 residues long. The CDR3 region has the DNA TGTGCCAGCAGCTCCAAAGTGGCTAGCGGGACCCATGAGCAGTTCTTC. This encodes CASSSKVASGTHEQFF.

This chain uses TRBV6-1 with TRBJ2-5; 12 nucleotides agree with TRBD2. This CDR3 comprises 17 residues. The germline CDR1 and CDR2 sequences are MNHNS and SASEGT. With V trimmed by 4 bases and J by 5 bases, 11 bases remained unmatched. The CDR3 nucleotides read TGTGCCAGCAGTGGACTAGCGGGAGTCGGGGTCAGGGAGACCCAGTACTTC. Translated, it gives CASSGLAGVGVRETQYF.

This chain links TRBV28 with TRBJ2-4; no clear D. CDR3 size: 13 residues. In germline, CDR1 is MDHEN, CDR2 SYDVKM. Trimming pared 7 bases from V and 6 bases from J, leaving 13 bases between. The CDR3 protein is CASIPEGRNIQYF. For the CDR3, the DNA is TGTGCCAGCATCCCCGAAGGCAGAAACATTCAGTACTTC.

The genes are TRBV27 and TRBJ1-6; D unresolved. The CDR3 totals 14 residues. Germline CDR1 is MNHEY and CDR2 is SMNVEV (reference sequence). Trimming took 7 bases from V and 4 from J, leaving 11 bases between them. The CDR3 loop is CASTLQAYNSPLHF. CDR3 bases: TGTGCCAGCACCTTACAAGCATATAATTCACCCCTCCACTTT.

V is TRBV27 and J is TRBJ2-4, with 12 bases fitting TRBD2. V gave up 4 bases and J gave up 6 bases; unmatched junction bases: 10. There are 17 residues in the CDR3. Germline V lookup: CDR1 MNHEY, CDR2 SMNVEV (reference sequence). The CDR3 is CASSSRLAGGPVNIQYF. The CDR3 coding sequence is TGTGCCAGCAGTTCCCGTCTAGCGGGAGGGCCCGTAAACATTCAGTACTTC.

The V and J genes are TRBV19 and TRBJ2-1, with D tentatively TRBD1 or TRBD2 (5 bases each). Trimming removed 5 bases from V and 7 bases from J, with 21 bases in between. CDR3 size: 16 residues. Germline V CDR1 and CDR2: LNHDA, SQIVND (reference sequence). CDR3 sequence (DNA): TGTGCCAGTAGTGCTCGGGGCCCTTCTTGGGCTAATGAGCAGTTCTTC. Translating it yields CASSARGPSWANEQFF. Full variable domain (remainder filled in from reference TRBV19 and TRBJ2-1): DGGITQSPKYLFRKEGQNVTLSCEQNLNHDAMYWYRQDPGQGLRLIYYSQIVNDFQKGDIAEGYSVSREKKESFPLTVTSAQKNPTAFYLCASSARGPSWANEQFFGPGTRLTVL.

The chain recombines TRBV27 with TRBJ2-1; TRBD2 agrees at 11 bases. CDR3 length: 15 residues. The V segment lost 2 bases and the J segment 3 bases; nucleotides outside the gene matches: 0. Germline values: CDR1 MNHEY, CDR2 SMNVEV (reference sequence). The CDR3 DNA is TGTGCCAGCAGTTTACTAGCGGGAGGCTACAATGAGCAGTTCTTC. Amino acids: CASSLLAGGYNEQFF.

The CDR3 region is CASSSEGLAGEDTQYF. CDR3 DNA sequence: TGTGCCAGCAGCTCGGAGGGACTAGCGGGGGAAGATACGCAGTATTTT. This chain connects TRBV7-2 to TRBJ2-3; 14 bases map to TRBD2. V trimming: 4 bases; J trimming: 5 bases; junction bases outside the gene matches: 5. CDR1 and CDR2 from the germline V gene are SGHTA and FQGNSA. CDR3 size: 16 residues. Drawing the rest from reference TRBV7-2 and TRBJ2-3, the complete variable domain is GAGVSQSPSNKVTEKGKDVELRCDPISGHTALYWYRQSLGQGLEFLIYFQGNSAPDKSGLPSDRFSAERTGGSVSTLTIQRTQQEDSAVYLCASSSEGLAGEDTQYFGPGTRLTVL.

The CDR3 DNA reads TGCGCCAGCAGCCAATCGTCTAGCGGCTCCACGTACAATGAGCAGTTCTTC. Translated: CASSQSSSGSTYNEQFF. V is TRBV4-3 and J is TRBJ2-1, with 7 bases fitting TRBD2. The CDR3 is 17 amino acids. The V segment lost 2 bases and the J segment 4 bases; nucleotides outside the gene matches: 11. Germline V lookup: CDR1 LGHNA, CDR2 YSLEER.

The chain is built from TRBV27 and TRBJ1-4, with 8 bases that match TRBD1. The CDR3 totals 15 residues. Germline loops: CDR1 MNHEY, CDR2 SMNVEV (reference sequence). Losses at the gene ends were 5 bases for V and 6 bases for J; bases not matched to a gene: 8. The CDR3 protein is CASSPLGQGYEKLFF. The DNA of the CDR3 is TGTGCCAGCAGTCCACTCGGACAGGGTTATGAAAAACTGTTTTTT.

V usage is TRBV27 and J usage is TRBJ2-1, with 8 bases matching TRBD2. Germline trimming cut 2 bases from V and 5 bases from J; bases unmatched to any gene: 8. This CDR3 is built from 16 residues. Germline V gene sequence: CDR1 MNHEY, CDR2 SMNVEV (reference sequence). CDR3: CASSLRRGAVNNEQFF. DNA of the CDR3: TGTGCCAGCAGTTTAAGGCGGGGGGCTGTAAACAATGAGCAGTTCTTC.

The chain has TRBV12-3 or TRBV12-4 and TRBJ2-1, with a possible D match to TRBD2 (6 bases). The CDR3 spans 13 residues. Trimming took 11 bases from V and 5 from J, leaving 16 bases between them. CDR3 loop: CASDGGRHNEQFF. The DNA of the CDR3 is TGTGCCTCCGACGGAGGGCGTCACAATGAGCAGTTCTTC.

CDR3 sequence (DNA): TGTGCCAGCAGCAAAGGGCCGGGAACCTACGAGCAGTACTTC. It is translated as CASSKGPGTYEQYF. The chain employs TRBV11-3 and TRBJ2-7, with a tentative D call TRBD2 (5 bases). Trimming removed 5 bases at V and 2 bases at J, with 13 bases between. Per germline, CDR1 SGHNT and CDR2 YENEEA. The length of the CDR3 is 14 residues. Drawing the rest from reference TRBV11-3 and TRBJ2-7, the complete variable domain is EAGVVQSPRYKIIEKKQPVAFWCNPISGHNTLYWYLQNLGQGPELLIRYENEEAVDDSQLPKDRFSAERLKGVDSTLKIQPAELGDSAVYLCASSKGPGTYEQYFGPGTRLTVT.

The rearrangement links TRBV7-9 to TRBJ1-1; perhaps TRBD1 as D (5 bases). The CDR3 has 16 amino acids. From germline, CDR1 is SEHNR and CDR2 FQNEAQ (reference sequence). Trimming removed 7 bases at V and 4 bases at J, with 22 bases between. CDR3 region: CASTPFGAQGGTEAFF. In DNA, the CDR3 is TGTGCCAGCACCCCCTTCGGGGCCCAGGGCGGCACTGAAGCTTTCTTT.

CDR3 region: CASSLISPGDTQYF. CDR3 coding DNA: TGTGCCAGCAGCTTAATCAGCCCCGGAGATACGCAGTATTTT. This sequence joins TRBV7-2 and TRBJ2-3; D not resolved. CDR1 SGHTA and CDR2 FQGNSA come from the germline V gene. The CDR3 is made up of 14 amino acids. Between the trimmed V and J ends, which lost 2 bases and 5 bases, there was a span of 11 bases. Variable domain in full (rest from reference TRBV7-2 and TRBJ2-3): GAGVSQSPSNKVTEKGKDVELRCDPISGHTALYWYRQSLGQGLEFLIYFQGNSAPDKSGLPSDRFSAERTGGSVSTLTIQRTQQEDSAVYLCASSLISPGDTQYFGPGTRLTVL.

The chain carries TRBV28 and TRBJ2-3, with TRBD1 as a possible D gene (7 bases). Trimming stripped 10 bases from V and 8 bases from J, with 19 bases between. CDR1 and CDR2 from the germline V gene are MDHEN and SYDVKM. The CDR3 consists of 13 residues. The CDR3 sequence is CAIMFGQGGTQYF. CDR3 nucleotide sequence: TGTGCCATCATGTTCGGCCAGGGGGGTACGCAGTATTTT.

This clone is a singleton in its sample. The chain combines TRBV12-5 with TRBJ2-1; 14 nucleotides agree with TRBD2. The V gene end was trimmed by 5 bases and the J gene end by 2 bases; junction bases not matched to a gene: 8. Germline-derived CDR1 and CDR2 are LGHNT and FRNRAP. The CDR3 is 18 amino acids. CDR3 DNA sequence: TGTGCTAGTGGTCTCACAGGGACTAGCGGGAGACCCTACAATGAGCAGTTCTTC. Its translation is CASGLTGTSGRPYNEQFF.

The rearrangement joins TRBV6-4 to TRBJ2-1, with D hard to call. CDR3 length equals 13 residues. Germline V gene sequence: CDR1 MRHNA, CDR2 SNTAGT. V lost 4 bases, J lost 9 bases, and 13 bases lay in between. CDR3 loop: CASSATPVSEQFF. The CDR3 DNA is TGTGCCAGCAGTGCCACTCCAGTAAGTGAGCAGTTCTTC.

The chain links TRBV30 to TRBJ2-7; TRBD1 matches 8 bases. Trimming cost V 4 bases and J 4 bases; bases outside gene matches: 6. This CDR3 comprises 13 residues. CDR1 is GTSNPN, CDR2 SVGIG, per germline (reference sequence). The DNA for the CDR3 is TGTGCCTGGACCCGGGACAGGCCGTACGAGCAGTACTTC. Its protein is CAWTRDRPYEQYF.

This sequence joins TRBV5-1 and TRBJ2-2, with TRBD1 matching 9 bases. Germline CDR1 SGHRS, CDR2 YFSETQ. The CDR3 runs 15 residues. Trimming took 5 bases from V and 6 from J; bases not matched to a gene: 8. CDR3 amino acids: CASRVGQGPAGELFF. The CDR3 DNA reads as TGCGCCAGCAGAGTGGGACAGGGCCCTGCCGGGGAGCTGTTTTTT.

The chain links TRBV6-4 to TRBJ1-5; D is possibly TRBD1 (6 bases). The V gene lost 7 bases and the J gene lost 0 bases, with 13 bases spanning the gap. In germline, CDR1 is MRHNA, CDR2 SNTAGT. This CDR3 has 15 amino acids. CDR3 protein: CASTPGEDSNQPQHF. Here the CDR3 DNA reads TGTGCCAGCACCCCAGGGGAGGATAGCAATCAGCCCCAGCATTTT.

This chain joins TRBV15 and TRBJ2-3; D call uncertain. Germline-derived CDR1 and CDR2 are LNHNV and YYDKDF (reference sequence). V lost 8 bases and J 4 bases, leaving 7 bases between the germline ends. CDR3 length: 11 residues. The chain's CDR3 is CATGNADTQYF. CDR3 coding DNA: TGTGCCACCGGAAATGCAGATACGCAGTATTTT.

V and J are TRBV5-1 and TRBJ2-7, with D maybe TRBD1 (6 bases). The CDR3 totals 13 residues. The ends were cut back, 1 base at V and 2 bases at J, with 7 bases in the middle. Per germline, CDR1 SGHRS and CDR2 YFSETQ. CDR3 loop: CASSLTGPYEQYF. The CDR3 DNA sequence: TGCGCCAGCAGCTTGACAGGGCCCTACGAGCAGTACTTC.

V gene TRBV3-1 (or the pseudogene TRBV3-2) combines with J gene TRBJ2-3; the match to TRBD2 covers 8 bases. The ends lost 4 bases at V and 4 bases at J; junction bases unmatched: 10. CDR1 is LGHDT and CDR2 is YNNKEL in the germline V gene (reference sequence). The CDR3 has 16 amino acids. As DNA, the CDR3 is TGTGCCAGCAGCCTAACTAGCGGATGTAGCCCAGATACGCAGTATTTT. It yields the protein CASSLTSGCSPDTQYF.

The chain links TRBV25-1 to TRBJ1-6; no clear D. The CDR3 totals 17 residues. Germline loops: CDR1 MGHDK, CDR2 SYGVNS. V shed 2 bases and J shed 0 bases, with 11 bases lying between them. CDR3 sequence: CASSEMVGHSYNSPLHF. DNA of the CDR3: TGTGCCAGCAGTGAAATGGTGGGCCACTCCTATAATTCACCCCTCCACTTT. The full variable domain, completed using reference TRBV25-1 and TRBJ1-6, is EADIYQTPRYLVIGTGKKITLECSQTMGHDKMYWYQQDPGMELHLIHYSYGVNSTEKGDLSSESTVSRIRTEHFPLTLESARPSHTSQYLCASSEMVGHSYNSPLHFGNGTRLTVT.